The T cell receptor (beta chain) described here comes from a study of blood T cell repertoires in COVID-19. Overall study context: Recovered status in Cohort 3 required two negative PCRs, clearance, or symptom resolution. PBMCs, B-cell-depleted T cells, or T cells provided the cDNA or gDNA that made up the material.

Method: immunoSEQ multiplex PCR; TCRdb's copy keeps in-frame clones and lacks some. Altogether about 200,000 clones are present, approximately 90% being singletons, with the ten largest covering roughly 24%. Grouping used clinical history reported by participants in a survey and questionnaire. The germline V gene has CDR1 KGHSH and CDR2 LQKENI. The germline V and J ends were trimmed by 6 bases and 1 base, with 19 bases remaining between them. This CDR3 comprises 16 residues. The sample holds a few counts of this clone. V usage is TRBV18 and J usage is TRBJ2-7; the D is unclear. The source material was PBMCs or T cells enriched from blood (not recorded which). The source of this sequence is a woman aged 40 to 50 in a cohort exposed to, infected with or recovered from COVID-19 (not recorded which). As DNA, the CDR3 is TGTGCCAGCTCCCTCCTTGAGCGAACACTATCCTACGAGCAGTACTTC. Protein sequence: CASSLLERTLSYEQYF.